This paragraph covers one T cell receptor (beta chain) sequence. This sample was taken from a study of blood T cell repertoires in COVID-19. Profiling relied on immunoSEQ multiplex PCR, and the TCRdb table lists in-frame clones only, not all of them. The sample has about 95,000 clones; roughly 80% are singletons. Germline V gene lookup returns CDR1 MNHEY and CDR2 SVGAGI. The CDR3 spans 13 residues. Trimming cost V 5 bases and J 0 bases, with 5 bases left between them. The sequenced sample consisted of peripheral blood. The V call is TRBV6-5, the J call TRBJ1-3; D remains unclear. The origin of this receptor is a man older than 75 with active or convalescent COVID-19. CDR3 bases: TGTGCCAGCAGTCGTAGCTCTGGAAACACCATATATTTT. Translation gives CASSRSSGNTIYF.